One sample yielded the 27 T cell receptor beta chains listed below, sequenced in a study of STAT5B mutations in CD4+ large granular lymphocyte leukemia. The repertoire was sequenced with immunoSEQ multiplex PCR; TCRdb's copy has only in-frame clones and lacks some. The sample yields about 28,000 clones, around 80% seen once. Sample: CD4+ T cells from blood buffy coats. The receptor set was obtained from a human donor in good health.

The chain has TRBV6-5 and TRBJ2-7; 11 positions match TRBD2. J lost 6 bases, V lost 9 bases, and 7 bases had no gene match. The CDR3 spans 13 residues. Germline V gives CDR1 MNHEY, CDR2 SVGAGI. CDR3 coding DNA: TGTGCCAGTACAACTAGCGGGGGCTTCGAGCAGTACTTC. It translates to CASTTSGGFEQYF.

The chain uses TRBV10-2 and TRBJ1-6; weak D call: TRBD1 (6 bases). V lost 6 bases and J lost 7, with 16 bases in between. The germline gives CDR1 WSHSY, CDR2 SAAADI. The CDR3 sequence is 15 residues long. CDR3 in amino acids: CASRRGTTENSPLHF. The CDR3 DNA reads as TGCGCCAGCAGGAGGGGGACGACCGAAAATTCACCCCTCCACTTT.

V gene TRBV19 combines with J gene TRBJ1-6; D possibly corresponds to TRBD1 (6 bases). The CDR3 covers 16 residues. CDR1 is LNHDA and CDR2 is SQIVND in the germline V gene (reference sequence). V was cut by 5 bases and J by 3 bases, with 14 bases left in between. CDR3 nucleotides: TGTGCCAGTAGTGCTATAGAGGGGGGCTATAATTCACCCCTCCACTTT. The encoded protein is CASSAIEGGYNSPLHF.

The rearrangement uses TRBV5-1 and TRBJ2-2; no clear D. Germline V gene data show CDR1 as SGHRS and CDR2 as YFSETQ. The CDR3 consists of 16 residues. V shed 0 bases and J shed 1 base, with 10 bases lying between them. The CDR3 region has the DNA TGCGCCAGCAGCTTGGTTAGTCCAGGGAACACCGGGGAGCTGTTTTTT. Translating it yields CASSLVSPGNTGELFF.

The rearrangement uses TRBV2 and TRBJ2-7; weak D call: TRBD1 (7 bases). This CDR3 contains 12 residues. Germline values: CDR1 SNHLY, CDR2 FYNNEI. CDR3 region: CVRGDNRYEQYF. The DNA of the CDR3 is TGTGTCAGGGGGGACAACCGCTACGAGCAGTACTTC.

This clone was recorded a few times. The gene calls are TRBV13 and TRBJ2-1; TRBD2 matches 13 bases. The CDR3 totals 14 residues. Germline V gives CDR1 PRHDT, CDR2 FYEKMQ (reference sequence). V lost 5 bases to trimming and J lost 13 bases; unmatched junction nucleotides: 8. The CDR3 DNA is TGTGCCAGCAGCACTAGCGGGGGGGCCGTAGTTCAGTTCTTC. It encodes CASSTSGGAVVQFF.

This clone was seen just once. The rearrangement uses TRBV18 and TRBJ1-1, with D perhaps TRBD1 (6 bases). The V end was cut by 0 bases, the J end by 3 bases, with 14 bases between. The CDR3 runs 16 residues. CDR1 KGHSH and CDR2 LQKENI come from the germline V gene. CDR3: CASSPPRGGAYTEAFF. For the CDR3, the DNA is TGTGCCAGCTCACCACCGAGAGGGGGTGCGTACACTGAAGCTTTCTTT.

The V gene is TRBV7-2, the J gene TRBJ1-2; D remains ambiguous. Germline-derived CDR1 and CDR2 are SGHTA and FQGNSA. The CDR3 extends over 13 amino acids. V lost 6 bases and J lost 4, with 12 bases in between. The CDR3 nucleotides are TGTGCCAGCAGTCTAACAGTAACCTATGGCTACACCTTC. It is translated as CASSLTVTYGYTF.

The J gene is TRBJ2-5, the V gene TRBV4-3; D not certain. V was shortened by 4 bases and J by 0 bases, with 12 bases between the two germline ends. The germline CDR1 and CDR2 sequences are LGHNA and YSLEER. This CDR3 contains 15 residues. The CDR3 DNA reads TGCGCCAGCAGCCCAGAACTGAAGTACCAAGAGACCCAGTACTTC. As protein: CASSPELKYQETQYF.

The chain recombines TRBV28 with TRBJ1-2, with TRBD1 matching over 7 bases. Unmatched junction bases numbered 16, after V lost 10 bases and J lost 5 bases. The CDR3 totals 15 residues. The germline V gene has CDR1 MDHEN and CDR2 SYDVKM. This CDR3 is CATRGGAGGWYGYTF. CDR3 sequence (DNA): TGTGCCACCAGAGGCGGGGCAGGGGGTTGGTATGGCTACACCTTC.

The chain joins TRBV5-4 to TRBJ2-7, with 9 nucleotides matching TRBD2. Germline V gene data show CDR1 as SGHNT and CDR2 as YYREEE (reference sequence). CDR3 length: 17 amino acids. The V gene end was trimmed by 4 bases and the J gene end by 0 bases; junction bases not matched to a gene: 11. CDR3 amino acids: CASSLGTSRPSSYEQYV. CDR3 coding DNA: TGTGCCAGCAGCCTCGGGACTAGCCGTCCTAGCTCCTACGAGCAGTACGTC.

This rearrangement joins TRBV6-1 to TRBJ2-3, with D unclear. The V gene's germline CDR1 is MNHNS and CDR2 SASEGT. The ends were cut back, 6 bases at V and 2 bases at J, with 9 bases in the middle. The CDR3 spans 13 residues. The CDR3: CASRGSVTDTQYF. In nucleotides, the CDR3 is TGTGCCAGCAGGGGGTCGGTCACAGATACGCAGTATTTT.

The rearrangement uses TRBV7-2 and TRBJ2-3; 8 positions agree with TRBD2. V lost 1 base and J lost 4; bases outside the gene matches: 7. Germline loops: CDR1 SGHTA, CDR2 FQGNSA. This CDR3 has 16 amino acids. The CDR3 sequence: CASSLDAGGLPDTQYF. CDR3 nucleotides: TGTGCCAGCAGCTTAGACGCGGGGGGCCTCCCAGATACGCAGTATTTT.

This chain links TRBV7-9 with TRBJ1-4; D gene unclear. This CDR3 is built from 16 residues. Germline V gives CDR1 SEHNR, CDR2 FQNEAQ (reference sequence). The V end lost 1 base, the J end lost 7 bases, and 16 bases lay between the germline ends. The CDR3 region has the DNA TGTGCCAGCAGCTTAGGGTGGAGTACCCCCAGTGAAAAACTGTTTTTT. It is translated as CASSLGWSTPSEKLFF.

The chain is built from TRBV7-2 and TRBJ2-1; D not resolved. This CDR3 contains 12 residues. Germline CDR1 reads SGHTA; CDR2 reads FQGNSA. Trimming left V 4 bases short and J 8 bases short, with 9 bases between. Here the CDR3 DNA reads TGTGCCAGCAGCTCCGGGCCCTATGAGCAGTTCTTC. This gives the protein CASSSGPYEQFF.

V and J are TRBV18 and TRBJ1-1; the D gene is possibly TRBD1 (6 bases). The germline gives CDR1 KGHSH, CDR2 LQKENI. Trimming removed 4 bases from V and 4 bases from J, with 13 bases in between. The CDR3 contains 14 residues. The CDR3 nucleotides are TGTGCCAGCTCACAGGGGGAGGCGATCACTGAAGCTTTCTTT. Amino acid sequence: CASSQGEAITEAFF.

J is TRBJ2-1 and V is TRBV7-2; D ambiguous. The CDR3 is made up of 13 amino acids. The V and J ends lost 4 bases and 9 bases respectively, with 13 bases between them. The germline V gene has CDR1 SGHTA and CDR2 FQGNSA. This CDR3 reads CASSSDPRGEQFF. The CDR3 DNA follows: TGTGCCAGCAGCTCAGACCCCCGTGGTGAGCAGTTCTTC.

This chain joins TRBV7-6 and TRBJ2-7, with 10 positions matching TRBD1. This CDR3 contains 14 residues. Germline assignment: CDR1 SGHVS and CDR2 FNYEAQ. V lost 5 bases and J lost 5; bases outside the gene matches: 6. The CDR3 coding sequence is TGTGCCAGCAGCCCGCGACAGGGGGCCGACGAGCAGTACTTC. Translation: CASSPRQGADEQYF.

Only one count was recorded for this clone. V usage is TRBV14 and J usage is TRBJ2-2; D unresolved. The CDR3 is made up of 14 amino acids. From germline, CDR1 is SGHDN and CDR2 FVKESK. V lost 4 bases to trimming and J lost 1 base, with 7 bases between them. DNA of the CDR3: TGTGCCAGCAGCCGAGACCTGAACACCGGGGAGCTGTTTTTT. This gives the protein CASSRDLNTGELFF.

The CDR3, as DNA: TGCAGCGTTGCCGACAGTAACTCTGGGGCCAACGTCCTGACTTTC. Protein: CSVADSNSGANVLTF. V gene TRBV29-1 combines with J gene TRBJ2-6; possibly TRBD1 for D (5 bases). Trimming cost V 4 bases and J 0 bases, with 10 bases left between them. The germline gives CDR1 SQVTM, CDR2 ANQGSEA. This CDR3 has 15 amino acids. The entire variable domain, with the rest obtained from reference TRBV29-1 and TRBJ2-6, is as follows: SAVISQKPSRDICQRGTSLTIQCQVDSQVTMMFWYRQQPGQSLTLIATANQGSEATYESGFVIDKFPISRPNLTFSTLTVSNMSPEDSSIYLCSVADSNSGANVLTFGAGSRLTVL.

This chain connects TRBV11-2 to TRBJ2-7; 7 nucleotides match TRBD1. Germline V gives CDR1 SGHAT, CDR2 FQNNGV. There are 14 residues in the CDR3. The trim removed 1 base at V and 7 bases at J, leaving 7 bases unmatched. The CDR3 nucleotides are TGTGCCAGCAGCTTAGGGTACGGGACAGTTGAGCAGTACTTC. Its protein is CASSLGYGTVEQYF.

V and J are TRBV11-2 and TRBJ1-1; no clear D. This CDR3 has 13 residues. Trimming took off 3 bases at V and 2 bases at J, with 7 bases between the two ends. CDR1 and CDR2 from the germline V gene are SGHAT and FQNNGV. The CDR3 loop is CASSFHANTEAFF. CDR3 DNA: TGTGCCAGCAGCTTCCACGCAAACACTGAAGCTTTCTTT.

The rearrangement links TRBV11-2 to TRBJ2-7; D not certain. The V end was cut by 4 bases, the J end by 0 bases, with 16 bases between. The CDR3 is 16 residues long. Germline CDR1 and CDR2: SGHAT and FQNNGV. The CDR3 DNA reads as TGTGCCAGCAGCTCAATTTCCCGACTGGGCTCCTACGAGCAGTACTTC. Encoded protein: CASSSISRLGSYEQYF.

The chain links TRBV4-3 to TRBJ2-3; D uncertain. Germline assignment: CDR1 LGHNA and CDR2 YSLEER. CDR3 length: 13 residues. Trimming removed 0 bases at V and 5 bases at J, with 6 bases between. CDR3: CASSQERRDTQYF. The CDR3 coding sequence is TGCGCCAGCAGCCAAGAACGGCGAGATACGCAGTATTTT.

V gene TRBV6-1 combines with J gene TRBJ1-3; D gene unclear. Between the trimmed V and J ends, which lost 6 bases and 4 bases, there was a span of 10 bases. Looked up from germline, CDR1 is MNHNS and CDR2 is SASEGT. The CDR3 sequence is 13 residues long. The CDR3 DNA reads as TGTGCCAGCAGGGCGGACGGAGGAAACACCATATATTTT. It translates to CASRADGGNTIYF.

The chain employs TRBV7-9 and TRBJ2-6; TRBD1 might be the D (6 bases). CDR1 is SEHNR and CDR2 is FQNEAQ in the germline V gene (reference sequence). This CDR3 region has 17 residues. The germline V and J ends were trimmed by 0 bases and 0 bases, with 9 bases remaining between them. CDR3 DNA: TGTGCCAGCAGCTTAGCCAGGGGAAACTCTGGGGCCAACGTCCTGACTTTC. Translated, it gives CASSLARGNSGANVLTF.

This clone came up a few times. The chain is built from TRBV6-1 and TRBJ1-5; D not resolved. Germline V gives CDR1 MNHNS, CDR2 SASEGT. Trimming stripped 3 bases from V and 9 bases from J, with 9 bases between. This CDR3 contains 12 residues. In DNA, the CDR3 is TGTGCCAGCAGTGAGCCGAAGTGGCCCCAGCATTTT. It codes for CASSEPKWPQHF.